The clone carrying this T cell receptor (beta chain) was seen repeatedly, ten times or more. The data are from a study of T-cell reconstitution after alpha-beta-depleted transplantation in children. Unique molecular identifiers were incorporated during preparation of the TCRbeta library. TCRdb re-called the PCR reads through MiXCR, storing one row per CDR3 protein. The sample records approximately 650,000 distinct CDR3 sequences, 13% being singletons. Germline lookup yields CDR1 DFQATT and CDR2 SNEGSKA (reference sequence). The CDR3 loop spans 14 amino acids. V shed 4 bases and J shed 3 bases, with 15 bases lying between them.

The sample here was PBMCs, taken before TCRalphabeta/CD19-depleted stem cell transplant. The chain employs TRBV20-1 and TRBJ2-5, with D maybe TRBD1 (5 bases). The sequence derives from a girl aged 2-10 years with congenital amegakaryocytic thrombocytopenia, due to receive a stem cell transplant. CDR3 sequence reads: CSAKGWPGKETQYF. CDR3 DNA: TGCAGTGCTAAAGGTTGGCCAGGGAAAGAGACCCAGTACTTC.